This passage covers 18 T cell receptor beta chains from one sample sequenced in a study of blood T cell repertoires in COVID-19. The assay was immunoSEQ multiplex PCR, and TCRdb's table has in-frame clones only and misses some. The table records 30,000 to 40,000 clones, roughly 85% of them present only once. Sequenced input: peripheral blood. These receptors all come from a human donor with acute or convalescent COVID-19. The donor label of this sample is uncertain.

This clone has more than one count but fewer than ten. The CDR3 loop is CASSLGQNTEAFF. As DNA, the CDR3 is TGTGCCAGCAGTTTAGGACAGAACACTGAAGCTTTCTTT. The chain recombines TRBV12-3 or TRBV12-4 with TRBJ1-1; no clear D. V lost 1 base and J 1 base, leaving 4 bases between the germline ends. This CDR3 spans 13 amino acids.

The chain is built from TRBV4-3 and TRBJ2-1; 7 bases line up with TRBD2. CDR3 length: 15 amino acids. V trimming: 0 bases; J trimming: 7 bases; junction bases outside the gene matches: 6. Germline V gene sequence: CDR1 LGHNA, CDR2 YSLEER. DNA of the CDR3: TGCGCCAGCAGCCAAGATCTTGGTAGCGGGAATGAGCAGTTCTTC. Protein: CASSQDLGSGNEQFF.

This chain connects TRBV29-1 to TRBJ2-1; D might be TRBD2 (6 bases). The ends were cut back, 5 bases at V and 6 bases at J, with 17 bases in the middle. The CDR3 totals 14 residues. CDR1 and CDR2 (germline): SQVTM, ANQGSEA. The CDR3 protein is CSVTRELGVNEQFF. Written as DNA, the CDR3 is TGCAGCGTTACCCGGGAGTTAGGGGTCAATGAGCAGTTCTTC.

This clone was counted a few times. The chain recombines TRBV28 with TRBJ1-2; 7 bases are shared with TRBD1. CDR1 is MDHEN and CDR2 is SYDVKM in the germline V gene. V was pared by 5 bases and J by 4 bases, with 7 bases of the junction left unmatched. This CDR3 comprises 14 residues. CDR3 protein: CASSPDRPLYGYTF. CDR3 nucleotide sequence: TGTGCCAGCAGTCCGGACAGGCCCCTCTATGGCTACACCTTC.

The chain combines TRBV6-1 with TRBJ2-3, with D tentatively TRBD2 (5 bases). This CDR3 spans 14 amino acids. CDR1 and CDR2 from the germline V gene are MNHNS and SASEGT. Trimming removed 2 bases from V and 3 bases from J, with 9 bases in between. DNA of the CDR3: TGTGCCAGCAGTGAATGGCGGACTACAGATACGCAGTATTTT. Translating gives CASSEWRTTDTQYF.

This clone was picked up a small number of times. The sample carries other DNA sequences with the same CDR3. The gene calls are TRBV30 and TRBJ1-2, with a tentative D call TRBD1 (6 bases). Deletions cut 2 bases from V and 4 bases from J, with 11 bases between. Per the germline V gene, CDR1 is GTSNPN and CDR2 is SVGIG (reference sequence). This CDR3 is built from 13 residues. CDR3 protein: CAWSRDRPYGYTF. The CDR3 DNA sequence: TGTGCCTGGAGTCGCGACAGGCCCTATGGCTACACCTTC.

The V call is TRBV5-4, the J call TRBJ1-2, with 10 nucleotides matching TRBD1. The J segment lost 4 bases and the V segment lost 4 bases, leaving 7 bases of the junction unmatched. The germline CDR1 and CDR2 sequences are SGHNT and YYREEE (reference sequence). The CDR3 covers 15 residues. CDR3 in amino acids: CASSLGQGSSYGYTF. Here the CDR3 DNA reads TGTGCCAGCAGCCTGGGACAGGGGTCGTCCTATGGCTACACCTTC. Combining the CDR3 with reference TRBV5-4 and TRBJ1-2 gives the whole variable domain ETGVTQSPTHLIKTRGQQVTLRCSSQSGHNTVSWYQQALGQGPQFIFQYYREEENGRGNFPPRFSGLQFPNYSSELNVNALELDDSALYLCASSLGQGSSYGYTFGSGTRLTVV.

The CDR3 is CASSLEAGDENEQFF. CDR3 sequence (DNA): TGTGCCAGCAGCTTAGAAGCGGGAGATGAGAATGAGCAGTTCTTC. The V and J genes are TRBV7-2 and TRBJ2-1, with 8 bases aligning to TRBD2. J was trimmed by 7 bases and V by 1 base; bases with no gene match: 6. This CDR3 spans 15 amino acids. Looked up from germline, CDR1 is SGHTA and CDR2 is FQGNSA.

This chain uses TRBV3-1 (or the pseudogene TRBV3-2) with TRBJ2-1, with D possibly being TRBD1 (6 bases). This CDR3 has 15 residues. The ends were cut back, 0 bases at V and 8 bases at J, with 14 bases in the middle. Germline V gene data show CDR1 as LGHDT and CDR2 as YNNKEL (reference sequence). In DNA, the CDR3 is TGTGCCAGCAGCCAAGATCTGGTACAGGGACATGAGCAGTTCTTC. Its protein product is CASSQDLVQGHEQFF.

The rearrangement uses TRBV29-1 and TRBJ2-1; D perhaps matches TRBD1 (6 bases). V shed 4 bases and J shed 4 bases, with 17 bases lying between them. Germline V gene lookup returns CDR1 SQVTM and CDR2 ANQGSEA. This CDR3 has 15 amino acids. CDR3 nucleotides: TGCAGCGTTGGAACAGGGTTAGGGGAGTACAATGAGCAGTTCTTC. It specifies CSVGTGLGEYNEQFF.

The V call is TRBV18, the J call TRBJ2-4; 8 bases align to TRBD1. The CDR3 extends over 15 amino acids. CDR1 KGHSH and CDR2 LQKENI come from the germline V gene. With 2 bases clipped from V and 8 bases from J, the junction kept 8 bases outside the gene matches. The CDR3: CASSPTTGVGDIQYF. CDR3 nucleotides: TGTGCCAGCTCACCAACGACAGGGGTGGGGGACATTCAGTACTTC.

This chain connects TRBV18 to TRBJ2-7; TRBD2 might be the D (7 bases). Germline V gives CDR1 KGHSH, CDR2 LQKENI. CDR3 size: 12 residues. With 5 bases removed from V and 5 bases from J, the gap between germline ends came to 10 bases. The CDR3 loop is CASSVGGHEQYF. The CDR3 nucleotides read TGTGCCAGCTCAGTCGGGGGGCACGAGCAGTACTTC.

The chain recombines TRBV23-1 with TRBJ1-3, with no clear D. TRBV23-1 is an ORF for which the function is uncertain. The CDR3 extends over 14 amino acids. Trimming pared 6 bases from V and 0 bases from J, leaving 9 bases between. CDR3 amino acids: CASSRTTSGNTIYF. CDR3 bases: TGCGCCAGCAGCCGGACTACCTCTGGAAACACCATATATTTT.

This chain connects TRBV25-1 to TRBJ1-2; D unresolved. With 2 bases removed from V and 4 bases from J, the gap between germline ends came to 5 bases. The CDR3 has 12 residues. CDR1 is MGHDK and CDR2 is SYGVNS in the germline V gene. The CDR3, as DNA: TGTGCCAGCAGTGAAGGCAGCTATGGCTACACCTTC. Translation gives CASSEGSYGYTF.

The chain uses TRBV2 and TRBJ1-1, with TRBD1 identical over 8 bases. Germline V gene sequence: CDR1 SNHLY, CDR2 FYNNEI. The CDR3 is 13 amino acids. J was trimmed by 4 bases and V by 6 bases; bases with no gene match: 4. The CDR3 protein is CASSWTGSTEAFF. CDR3 nucleotides: TGTGCCAGCAGCTGGACAGGGTCCACTGAAGCTTTCTTT.

CDR3 loop: CASSLGLGGSEAFF. For the CDR3, the DNA is TGTGCCAGCAGCTTGGGACTCGGAGGTTCTGAAGCTTTCTTT. The chain joins TRBV5-6 to TRBJ1-1, with no clear D. Germline CDR1 and CDR2: SGHDT and YYEEEE. V was clipped by 0 bases and J by 6 bases, with 12 bases between them. This CDR3 is 14 amino acids long.

The rearrangement links TRBV24-1 to TRBJ1-4; D not resolved. CDR1 is KGHDR, CDR2 SFDVKD, per germline. CDR3 length: 13 amino acids. The V end lost 5 bases, the J end lost 8 bases, and 11 bases lay between the germline ends. Written as DNA, the CDR3 is TGTGCCACCAGTGTCACTGGAGCCGAAAAACTGTTTTTT. It is translated as CATSVTGAEKLFF.

V usage is TRBV4-3 and J usage is TRBJ1-3; D gene unclear. Germline V CDR1 and CDR2: LGHNA, YSLEER. The CDR3 contains 17 residues. Trimming took off 1 base at V and 1 base at J, with 14 bases between the two ends. CDR3: CASSQVQTRFSGNTIYF. The CDR3 bases are TGCGCCAGCAGCCAAGTCCAGACGAGGTTTTCTGGAAACACCATATATTTT.